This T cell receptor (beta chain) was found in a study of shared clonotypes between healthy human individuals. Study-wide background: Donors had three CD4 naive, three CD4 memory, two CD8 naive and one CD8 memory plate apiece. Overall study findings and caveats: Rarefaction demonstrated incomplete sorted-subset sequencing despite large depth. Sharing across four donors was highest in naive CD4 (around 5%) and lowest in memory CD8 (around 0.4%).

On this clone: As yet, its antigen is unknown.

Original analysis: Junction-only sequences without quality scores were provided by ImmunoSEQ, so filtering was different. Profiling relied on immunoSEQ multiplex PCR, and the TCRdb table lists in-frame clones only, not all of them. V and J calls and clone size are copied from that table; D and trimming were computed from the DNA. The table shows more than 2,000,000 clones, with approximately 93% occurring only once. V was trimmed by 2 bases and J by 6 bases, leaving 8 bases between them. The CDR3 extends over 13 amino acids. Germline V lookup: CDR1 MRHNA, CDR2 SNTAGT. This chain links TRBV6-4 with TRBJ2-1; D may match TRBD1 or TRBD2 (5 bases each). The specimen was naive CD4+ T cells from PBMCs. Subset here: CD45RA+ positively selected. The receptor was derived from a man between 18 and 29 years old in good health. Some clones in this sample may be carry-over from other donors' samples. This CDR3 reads CASSDGGRNEQFF. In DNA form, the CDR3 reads TGTGCCAGCAGTGACGGGGGTCGCAATGAGCAGTTCTTC.